This TCR beta chain was identified during a study of T cells expressing NK-cell markers. No DNA is given; TCRdb re-called the 5' RACE reads and lists each CDR3 protein once. The specimen's table records 440,000 or so distinct CDR3 sequences. The CDR3 runs 14 residues. Germline values: CDR1 DFQATT, CDR2 SNEGSKA (reference sequence). This receptor was obtained from a woman aged 18 to 69 in good health. J is TRBJ1-1 and V is TRBV20-1; TCRdb's D call of TRBD1 is untestable without DNA. Material: blood T cells: a sorted CD56 or NKG2C T cell subset, CD4+ or CD8+ T cells, or bulk PBMC T cells (not recorded which). The CDR3: CSAPEGRQNTEAFF.